These T cell receptor beta chains were read from a single sample in a study of cytomegalovirus exposure and HLA in healthy donors. The data were produced by immunoSEQ multiplex PCR, yet TCRdb's version contains in-frame clones alone and is incomplete. Of roughly 120,000 clones detected, 70% to 80% appear once; the ten largest clones hold 8.2%. Sequenced material: PBMCs. Receptors originate from a woman in her thirties or forties in good health and CMV-seropositive. The CDR3 runs from the conserved cysteine through the conserved F or W. The D gene is left open where the match is weak. Rows may omit the clone size; those that give it use once, few, many or a size class.

len	d_gene	abundance	v_gene	j_gene	CDR3aa	CDR3nt
10	-	-	TRBV20-1	TRBJ2-3	CSVQTDTQYF	TGCAGTGTTCAGACAGATACGCAGTATTTT
15	TRBD2	few	TRBV6-5	TRBJ2-7	CASSYGTSGGYEQYF	TGTGCCAGCAGTTACGGGACTAGCGGGGGGTACGAGCAGTACTTC
14	-	many	TRBV7-9	TRBJ1-4	CASSQGHTLEKLFF	TGTGCCAGCAGCCAGGGACATACACTTGAAAAACTGTTTTTT
15	-	-	TRBV5-4	TRBJ2-1	CASRLGAYSYNEQFF	TGTGCCAGCAGATTAGGGGCCTACTCCTACAATGAGCAGTTCTTC
15	TRBD1	-	TRBV6-6	TRBJ1-2	CASSYSGQGGEGYTF	TGTGCCAGCAGTTACTCCGGACAGGGAGGAGAGGGCTACACCTTC
14	TRBD2	-	TRBV6-1	TRBJ2-2	CASWGGVTTGELFF	TGTGCCAGCTGGGGAGGGGTTACGACCGGGGAGCTGTTTTTT
13	TRBD1	-	TRBV19	TRBJ1-1	CASSRGQAPEAFF	TGTGCCAGTAGTAGGGGACAGGCGCCGGAAGCTTTCTTT
14	-	few	TRBV6-6	TRBJ1-5	CASTFDRPNQPQHF	TGTGCCAGCACCTTTGACAGACCCAATCAGCCCCAGCATTTT
14	-	-	TRBV5-1	TRBJ1-5	CASSLAQGSKPQHF	TGCGCCAGCAGCTTAGCCCAGGGGTCAAAGCCCCAGCATTTT
13	TRBD1	-	TRBV5-4	TRBJ2-7	CASRGQGSYEQYF	TGTGCCAGTCGAGGACAGGGCTCCTACGAGCAGTACTTC
14	TRBD2	-	TRBV5-1	TRBJ2-3	CASKLAGETDTQYF	TGCGCCAGCAAATTAGCGGGGGAGACAGATACGCAGTATTTT
15	-	-	TRBV21-1	TRBJ1-5	CASSKECPGCQPQHF	TGTGCCAGCAGCAAAGAATGCCCGGGATGTCAGCCCCAGCATTTT
14	TRBD1	-	TRBV5-1	TRBJ2-7	CASSSRQGNHEQYF	TGCGCCAGCAGCTCGAGACAGGGGAACCACGAGCAGTACTTC
13	-	-	TRBV7-3	TRBJ2-3	CASSWAVTDTQYF	TGTGCCAGCAGCTGGGCCGTCACAGATACGCAGTATTTT
14	-	few	TRBV4-3	TRBJ2-2	CASSQELYTGELFF	TGCGCCAGCAGCCAAGAACTATACACCGGGGAGCTGTTTTTT
13	-	-	TRBV2	TRBJ1-1	CASSLDRNTEAFF	TGTGCCAGCAGTTTAGACAGGAACACTGAAGCTTTCTTT
14	TRBD1	-	TRBV5-1	TRBJ2-7	CASSSRQGPYEQYF	TGCGCCAGCAGCTCCAGACAGGGCCCCTACGAGCAGTACTTC
12	-	-	TRBV5-1	TRBJ2-5	CASSLTEETQYF	TGCGCCAGCAGCTTAACGGAAGAGACCCAGTACTTC
15	TRBD1	-	TRBV11-2	TRBJ2-7	CASSLEDRFSYEQYF	TGTGCCAGCAGCTTAGAGGACAGGTTCTCCTACGAGCAGTACTTC
15	-	-	TRBV9	TRBJ2-3	CASSSGAGGTDTQYF	TGTGCCAGCAGCTCCGGAGCCGGGGGCACAGATACGCAGTATTTT
14	-	-	TRBV25-1	TRBJ1-2	CASSEGSGGYGYTF	TGTGCCAGCAGTGAAGGGAGCGGTGGCTATGGCTACACCTTC
13	-	-	TRBV7-9	TRBJ1-1	CASSFDSNTEAFF	TGTGCCAGCAGCTTTGACTCGAACACTGAAGCTTTCTTT
17	-	-	TRBV7-9	TRBJ2-3	CASSLSVSLGHTDTQYF	TGTGCCAGCAGCTTATCGGTTAGTTTGGGACACACAGATACGCAGTATTTT
16	TRBD2	-	TRBV2	TRBJ2-2	CASSAVSGGAAGELFF	TGTGCCAGCAGTGCGGTTAGCGGGGGGGCCGCCGGGGAGCTGTTTTTT
16	-	few	TRBV7-7	TRBJ1-1	CASSPRAGGDLTEAFF	TGTGCCAGCAGCCCCCGGGCCGGGGGGGATCTCACTGAAGCTTTCTTT
13	TRBD2	once	TRBV10-3	TRBJ2-3	CAISDRTSGTQYF	TGTGCCATCAGTGACCGGACTAGCGGCACGCAGTATTTT
13	-	-	TRBV10-3	TRBJ1-6	CAISESRDSPLHF	TGTGCCATCAGTGAGTCGAGGGATTCACCCCTCCACTTT
13	-	-	TRBV6-1	TRBJ1-1	CASSEQLRTEAFF	TGTGCCAGCAGTGAGCAACTTAGAACTGAAGCTTTCTTT
15	-	-	TRBV7-8	TRBJ2-3	CASSFGAILPDTQYF	TGTGCCAGCAGCTTTGGTGCTATATTGCCAGATACGCAGTATTTT
16	TRBD2	few	TRBV2	TRBJ2-1	CASRDIAGGRYNEQFF	TGTGCCAGCAGAGATATAGCGGGGGGCCGCTACAATGAGCAGTTCTTC
15	TRBD2	-	TRBV5-1	TRBJ2-1	CASSLASGGHNEQFF	TGCGCCAGCAGCTTGGCTAGCGGGGGACACAATGAGCAGTTCTTC
13	-	once	TRBV2	TRBJ1-2	CASITFTGEGYTF	TGTGCCAGCATTACGTTCACAGGAGAAGGCTACACCTTC
14	-	-	TRBV2	TRBJ1-5	CASNGGKSNQPQHF	TGTGCCAGCAACGGGGGGAAGAGCAATCAGCCCCAGCATTTT
15	-	-	TRBV7-2	TRBJ1-1	CASSLSPLLNTEAFF	TGTGCCAGCAGCTTGAGCCCCCTTTTGAACACTGAAGCTTTCTTT
13	-	-	TRBV29-1	TRBJ2-2	CSVPGLNTGELFF	TGCAGCGTTCCTGGGCTGAACACCGGGGAGCTGTTTTTT
14	-	-	TRBV1	TRBJ1-3	CTSSPTVSGNTIYF	TGCACCAGCAGCCCCACAGTCTCTGGAAACACCATATATTTT
13	-	-	TRBV7-2	TRBJ2-3	CASSLVFTDTQYF	TGTGCCAGCAGCTTAGTCTTCACAGATACGCAGTATTTT
17	-	-	TRBV4-3	TRBJ1-2	CASSQETGTPAGYGYTF	TGCGCCAGCAGCCAAGAGACCGGGACACCCGCGGGCTATGGCTACACCTTC
15	TRBD1	-	TRBV6-5	TRBJ1-4	CASSYSGQGGEKLFF	TGTGCCAGCAGTTACTCGGGACAGGGAGGTGAAAAACTGTTTTTT
13	-	few	TRBV5-1	TRBJ1-5	CASSYEGAQPQHF	TGCGCCAGCAGCTACGAAGGGGCCCAGCCCCAGCATTTT
17	-	-	TRBV2	TRBJ2-3	CASRPGLTFFGQDTQYF	TGTGCCAGCAGACCGGGACTCACCTTTTTCGGCCAAGATACGCAGTATTTT
15	TRBD1	once	TRBV5-1	TRBJ1-1	CASSFGDRENTEAFF	TGCGCCAGCAGCTTTGGGGACAGGGAGAACACTGAAGCTTTCTTT
16	TRBD2	-	TRBV4-3	TRBJ2-7	CASSSRLAGGFDEQYF	TGCGCCAGCAGCTCGCGACTAGCGGGGGGTTTCGACGAGCAGTACTTC
15	-	-	TRBV7-8	TRBJ1-2	CASSLEQGLGYGYTF	TGTGCCAGCAGCCTCGAGCAGGGGCTCGGCTATGGCTACACCTTC
14	-	-	TRBV19	TRBJ2-7	CASSIDRVSYEQYF	TGTGCCAGTAGTATAGACAGGGTCTCCTACGAGCAGTACTTC
18	-	-	TRBV4-2	TRBJ1-4	CASSQQGITGGTNEKLFF	TGTGCCAGCAGCCAACAAGGCATTACAGGAGGGACTAATGAAAAACTGTTTTTT
16	TRBD1	few	TRBV5-1	TRBJ1-2	CASSLIGTGANYGYTF	TGCGCCAGCAGCTTGATCGGGACAGGGGCTAACTATGGCTACACCTTC
13	-	-	TRBV5-1	TRBJ2-1	CASSLAGNNEQFF	TGCGCCAGCAGCTTGGCGGGGAACAATGAGCAGTTCTTC
13	-	once	TRBV15	TRBJ1-5	CATSEGVKQPQHF	TGTGCCACCAGCGAGGGGGTAAAACAGCCCCAGCATTTT